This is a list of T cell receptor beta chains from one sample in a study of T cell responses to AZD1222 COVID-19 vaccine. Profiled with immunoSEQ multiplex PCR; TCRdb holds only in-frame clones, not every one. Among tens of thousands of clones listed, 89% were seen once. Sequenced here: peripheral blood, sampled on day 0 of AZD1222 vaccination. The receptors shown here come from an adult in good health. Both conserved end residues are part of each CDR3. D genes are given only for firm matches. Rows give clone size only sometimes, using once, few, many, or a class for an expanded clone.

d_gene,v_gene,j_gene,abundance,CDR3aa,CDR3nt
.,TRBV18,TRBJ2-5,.,CASSPPEGRAVGTQYF,TGTGCCAGCTCACCCCCGGAGGGCCGCGCCGTTGGGACCCAGTACTTC
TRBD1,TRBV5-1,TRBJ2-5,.,CASSFGTGSGETQYF,TGCGCCAGCAGCTTTGGGACAGGGAGTGGAGAGACCCAGTACTTC
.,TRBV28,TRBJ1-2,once,CASSLTAPYGYTF,TGTGCCAGCAGTTTGACAGCTCCCTATGGCTACACCTTC
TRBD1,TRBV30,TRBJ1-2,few,CAWSGTGSYNYGYTF,TGTGCCTGGAGTGGGACAGGCTCTTACAACTATGGCTACACCTTC
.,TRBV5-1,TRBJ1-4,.,CASSDPRGGLNEKLFF,TGCGCCAGCAGCGACCCCCGGGGGGGCCTTAATGAAAAACTGTTTTTT
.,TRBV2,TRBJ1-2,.,CAISRESGGYTF,TGTGCCATCTCCAGGGAGTCGGGAGGCTACACCTTC
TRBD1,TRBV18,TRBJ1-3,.,CASSQRGQGDTIYF,TGTGCCAGCTCACAGCGAGGACAGGGTGACACCATATATTTT
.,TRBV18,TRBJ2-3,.,CASSPRSTTDTQYF,TGTGCCAGCTCACCACGGAGTACAACAGATACGCAGTATTTT
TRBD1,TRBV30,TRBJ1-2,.,CAWRDRGIGYTF,TGTGCCTGGAGGGACAGGGGTATTGGCTACACCTTC
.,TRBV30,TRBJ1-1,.,CAWSQDRLNTEAFF,TGTGCCTGGAGCCAGGACCGATTGAACACTGAAGCTTTCTTT
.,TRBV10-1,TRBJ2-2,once,CASSERSTGTPRELFF,TGCGCCAGCAGTGAGAGGTCGACCGGGACCCCAAGGGAGCTGTTTTTT